These T cell receptor beta chains were read from a single sample in a study of shared clonotypes between healthy human individuals. TCRdb's copy holds only in-frame clones and misses some; the assay was immunoSEQ multiplex PCR. The sample consists of roughly 1 million clones, 75% of them appearing once. The sample comprised memory CD4+ T cells sorted from blood. The source of these receptors is a man aged 18 to 35 in good health. Both conserved end residues are trimmed from each CDR3.

v_call	j_call	cdr3_aa
TRBV10-3	TRBJ2-5	AISESGLAGRETQY
TRBV7-9	TRBJ2-1	ASTEYAGSYNEQF
TRBV7-9	TRBJ2-7	ASGAGTSNYEQY
TRBV30	TRBJ2-7	AWTKPGQGGYEQY
TRBV5-1	TRBJ2-5	ASSATGAQETQY
TRBV2	TRBJ2-3	ASSSQRGSTDTQY
TRBV5-4	TRBJ2-5	ASSPSGLVVETQY
TRBV7-9	TRBJ2-3	ASSLGQVIDTQY
TRBV5-4	TRBJ1-1	ASSLVGEGARRAAF
TRBV5-4	TRBJ2-2	ASSLPGGTGELF
TRBV30	TRBJ2-1	ACGGGREQF
TRBV19	TRBJ1-2	ASSGAGAANYGYT
TRBV6-1	TRBJ2-5	ASEGLAGQETQY
TRBV6-6	TRBJ2-7	ASNFQGPIYEQY
TRBV2	TRBJ1-1	ASTESGEAF
TRBV7-8	TRBJ1-1	ASSFRDKNTEAF
TRBV12-5	TRBJ1-6	ASGLGQGNNSPLH
TRBV6-1	TRBJ2-7	ASSERGTKPYEQY
TRBV28	TRBJ2-7	ASSPPVLAGSYEQY
TRBV4-2	TRBJ1-4	ASSQSPGQSEKLF
TRBV10-3	TRBJ2-5	AISESTSGVGETQY
TRBV5-6	TRBJ2-7	ASSYRGLSHEQY
TRBV18	TRBJ1-2	ASSPPGETPHGYT
TRBV7-8	TRBJ2-1	ASSWGGPLNEQF
TRBV25-1	TRBJ2-7	ASSEPTTGPTYEQY
TRBV7-3	TRBJ2-6	ASSFAGGSGANVLT
TRBV6-1	TRBJ1-5	ASSEAYRAVQPQH
TRBV20-1	TRBJ2-7	SGRGYEQY
TRBV6-6	TRBJ2-2	ASSYPGQANTGELF
TRBV5-8	TRBJ1-6	ASSGLGQGKSPLH
TRBV4-1	TRBJ1-4	ASSQVYNLNEKLF
TRBV5-1	TRBJ1-1	ASSLAGAAMNTEAF
TRBV10-1	TRBJ2-2	ASKSSGSPGELF
TRBV5-1	TRBJ2-2	ASSPGDRENTGELF
TRBV30	TRBJ1-2	AWSNSLGTHHYT
TRBV14	TRBJ2-3	ASSQDRSRDTQY
TRBV5-1	TRBJ2-5	ASSPTGAEETQY
TRBV28	TRBJ1-1	ASNPGSQGGPEAF
TRBV6-5	TRBJ1-2	ASSPHRGSNYGYT
TRBV18	TRBJ2-7	ASSPPFQTYEQY
TRBV6-6	TRBJ2-7	ASTSARVGEQY
TRBV29-1	TRBJ1-2	SVRQGVGGYT
TRBV11-2	TRBJ2-5	ASSRDRDETQY
TRBV7-9	TRBJ2-2	ASSLIPDFGELF
TRBV7-9	TRBJ1-2	ASSLTGFSGDDGYT
TRBV28	TRBJ1-1	ASSPWTGLNTEAF
TRBV7-2	TRBJ1-4	ASSQTGQVEKLF
TRBV7-2	TRBJ1-2	ASRDPGEGYT
TRBV7-3	TRBJ2-5	ASSLTGLETQY
TRBV7-3	TRBJ2-3	ASSLTGDTQY
TRBV7-2	TRBJ1-2	ASSRVEGYT
TRBV25-1	TRBJ2-7	ASSESLAGVYEQY
TRBV29-1	TRBJ2-3	SVEGVADTQY
TRBV27	TRBJ2-7	ASSKGTGVNYEQY
TRBV19	TRBJ1-2	ASTLTPGQKSYT
TRBV15	TRBJ2-7	ATSRESPSGGTFSYEQY
TRBV19	TRBJ1-1	ASSGRAEAF
TRBV27	TRBJ2-7	ASSVRDRGPYEQY
TRBV28	TRBJ1-5	ASSMTGENQPQH